The clone carrying this T cell receptor (beta chain) was seen a single time. The entry originates in a study of T cell changes during pregnancy in multiple sclerosis. TCRdb's table, derived via immunoSEQ multiplex PCR, lists solely in-frame clones and lacks some. Of tens of thousands of clones listed, about 93% are singletons. This CDR3 has 15 residues. Germline-derived CDR1 and CDR2 are SGHTA and FQGNSA. Trimming removed 5 bases from V and 5 bases from J, with 15 bases in between. The chain is built from TRBV7-2 and TRBJ2-2; D not resolved. The specimen was CD4+ T cells from peripheral blood mononuclear cells, collected after pregnancy. The receptor was isolated from a female donor in good health, enrolled as a control in a pregnancy study. The CDR3 protein is CASSPDHVGTGELFF. The CDR3 nucleotides read TGTGCCAGCAGCCCCGACCATGTCGGGACCGGGGAGCTGTTTTTT.